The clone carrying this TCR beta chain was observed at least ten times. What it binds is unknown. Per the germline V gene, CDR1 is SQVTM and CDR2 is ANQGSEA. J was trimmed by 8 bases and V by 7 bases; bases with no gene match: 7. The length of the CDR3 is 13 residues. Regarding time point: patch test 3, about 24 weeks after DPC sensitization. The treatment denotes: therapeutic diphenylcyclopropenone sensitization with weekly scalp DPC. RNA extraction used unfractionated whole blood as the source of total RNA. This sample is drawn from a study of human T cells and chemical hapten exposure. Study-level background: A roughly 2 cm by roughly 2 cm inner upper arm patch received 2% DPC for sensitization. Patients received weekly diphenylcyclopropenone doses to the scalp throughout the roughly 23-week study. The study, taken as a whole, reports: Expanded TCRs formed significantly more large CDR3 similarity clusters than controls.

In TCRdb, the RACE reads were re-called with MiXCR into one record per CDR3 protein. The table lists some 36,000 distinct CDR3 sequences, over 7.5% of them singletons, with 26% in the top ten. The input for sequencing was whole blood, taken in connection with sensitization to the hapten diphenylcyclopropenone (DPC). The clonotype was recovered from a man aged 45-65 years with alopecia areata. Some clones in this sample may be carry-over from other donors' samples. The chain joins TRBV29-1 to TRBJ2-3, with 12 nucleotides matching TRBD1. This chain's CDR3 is CSAGDRGPSTQYF. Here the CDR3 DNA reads TGCAGCGCTGGGGACAGGGGGCCGAGTACGCAGTATTTT.